This T cell receptor beta chain was captured in a study of OX40 agonist ivuxolimab in advanced cancers. Background on the study: Ivuxolimab, which patients received intravenously every 2 weeks, was dosed at 0.01 to 10 mg/kg. Hepatocellular carcinoma, melanoma, renal cell or head and neck cancer was diagnosed in the dose-escalation patients.

This clone was observed a single time. What it recognizes is unknown. Study-wide results and caveats: Both blood CD4+ and CD8+ T cells showed clonal growth by week 6 at 0.1 to 3.0 mg/kg.

Germline V lookup: CDR1 SGHDT, CDR2 YYEEEE. J was trimmed by 4 bases and V by 1 base; bases with no gene match: 16. The CDR3 is 19 residues long. Sequencing used immunoSEQ multiplex PCR; TCRdb keeps in-frame clones, though not all of them. Of 30,000 to 45,000 clones in the sample, 85% to 90% were seen once. Sampling of blood occurred at baseline, cycle 4 day 1, and cycle 7 day 1. This specimen consisted of CD4+ or CD8+ T cells sorted from blood, obtained in a trial of the OX40 agonist ivuxolimab. The sequence came from an adult with an advanced solid tumor such as melanoma, head and neck, liver or kidney cancer. The chain combines TRBV5-6 with TRBJ2-1; 8 nucleotides agree with TRBD2. CDR3 coding DNA: TGTGCCAGCAGCTTGTTTGCGGGAGGAATACACCTTACTTACAATGAGCAGTTCTTC. Protein: CASSLFAGGIHLTYNEQFF.